This paragraph covers one T cell receptor beta chain sequence. Time point of the sample: newly diagnosed GD, antithyroid drugs for less than 3 months. Isolated PBMC RNA provided the starting material for the TCR library. Trimming took 6 bases from V and 0 from J, leaving 15 bases between them. Germline V gene lookup returns CDR1 MDHEN and CDR2 SYDVKM. The CDR3 runs 16 residues. The source of the sample is a study of regulatory T cells in long-lasting Graves disease. CDR3 regions were amplified by Arm-PCR using iRepertoire HTBI primers to build TCR beta libraries. From the multiplex PCR reads, TCRdb called clonotypes with MiXCR, one entry per CDR3 protein. In the table there are approximately 300,000 distinct CDR3 sequences, about a sixth of which are singletons.

This receptor was obtained from a female donor with Graves disease. The specimen comprised peripheral blood mononuclear cells (PBMCs), sampled at new diagnosis, from a patient treated with antithyroid drugs. The chain joins TRBV28 to TRBJ1-3; D may be TRBD1 (5 bases). The CDR3 DNA reads as TGTGCCAGCAGGGGGGAGAAGGGCTACTCTGGAAACACCATATATTTT. It encodes CASRGEKGYSGNTIYF.